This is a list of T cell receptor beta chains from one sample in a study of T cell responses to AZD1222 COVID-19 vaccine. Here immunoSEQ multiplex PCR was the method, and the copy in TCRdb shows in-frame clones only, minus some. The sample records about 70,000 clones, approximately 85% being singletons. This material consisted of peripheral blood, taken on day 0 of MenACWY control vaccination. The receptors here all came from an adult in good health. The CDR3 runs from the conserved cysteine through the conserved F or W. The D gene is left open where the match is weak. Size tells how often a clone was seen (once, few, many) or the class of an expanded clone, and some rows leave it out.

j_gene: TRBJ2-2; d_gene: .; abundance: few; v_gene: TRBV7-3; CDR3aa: CASSLYGTGELFF; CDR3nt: TGTGCCAGCAGCTTATACGGCACCGGGGAGCTGTTTTTT
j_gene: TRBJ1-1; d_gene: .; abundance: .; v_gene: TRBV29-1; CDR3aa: CSVEDRTENTEAFF; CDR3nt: TGCAGCGTTGAAGATCGGACAGAGAACACTGAAGCTTTCTTT
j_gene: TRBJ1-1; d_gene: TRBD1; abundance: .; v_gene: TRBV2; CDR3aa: CASSEEAGGTEAFF; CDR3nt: TGTGCCAGCAGTGAGGAGGCAGGGGGCACTGAAGCTTTCTTT
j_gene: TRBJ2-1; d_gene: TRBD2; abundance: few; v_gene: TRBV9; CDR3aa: CASSASGGAYNEQFF; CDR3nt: TGTGCCAGCAGCGCTAGCGGGGGGGCCTACAATGAGCAGTTCTTC
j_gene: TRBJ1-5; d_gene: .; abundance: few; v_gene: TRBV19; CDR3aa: CASSRKDRNNQPQHF; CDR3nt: TGTGCCAGTAGTCGAAAAGACCGAAACAATCAGCCCCAGCATTTT
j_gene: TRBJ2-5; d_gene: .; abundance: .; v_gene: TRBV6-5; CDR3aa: CASSTGTSGETQYF; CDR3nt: TGTGCCAGCAGTACTGGGACATCGGGAGAGACCCAGTACTTC
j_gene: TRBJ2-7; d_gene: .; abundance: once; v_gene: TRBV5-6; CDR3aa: CASSLGSRAYEQYF; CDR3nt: TGTGCCAGCAGCTTAGGCTCCAGGGCCTACGAGCAGTACTTC
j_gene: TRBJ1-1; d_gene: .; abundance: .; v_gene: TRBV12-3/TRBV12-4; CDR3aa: CASSPRDTEAFF; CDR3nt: TGTGCCAGCAGTCCTAGGGACACTGAAGCTTTCTTT
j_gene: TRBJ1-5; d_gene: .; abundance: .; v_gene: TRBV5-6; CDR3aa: CASSWGNQPQHF; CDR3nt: TGTGCCAGCAGCTGGGGCAATCAGCCCCAGCATTTT
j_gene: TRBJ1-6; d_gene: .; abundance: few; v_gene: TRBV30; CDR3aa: CAWSGGEIRPLHF; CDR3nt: TGTGCCTGGAGTGGAGGAGAGATACGACCCCTCCACTTT
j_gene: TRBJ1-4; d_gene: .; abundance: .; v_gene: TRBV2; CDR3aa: CASQPYNEKLFF; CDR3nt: TGTGCCAGCCAACCATATAATGAAAAACTGTTTTTT
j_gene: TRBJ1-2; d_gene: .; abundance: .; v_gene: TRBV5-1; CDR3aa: CASSLVTGAYGYTF; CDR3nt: TGCGCCAGCAGCTTGGTAACAGGAGCCTATGGCTACACCTTC
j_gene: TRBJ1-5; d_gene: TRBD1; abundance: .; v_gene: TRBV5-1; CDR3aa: CASSLGGQGSQPQHF; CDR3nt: TGCGCCAGCAGCTTGGGGGGACAGGGGTCGCAGCCCCAGCATTTT
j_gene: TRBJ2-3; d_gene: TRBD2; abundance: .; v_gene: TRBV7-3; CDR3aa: CASNRAGGTDTQYF; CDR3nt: TGTGCCAGCAATCGGGCGGGGGGCACAGATACGCAGTATTTT
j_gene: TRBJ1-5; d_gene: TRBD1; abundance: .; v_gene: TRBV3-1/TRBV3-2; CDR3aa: CASSQNRGVQPQHF; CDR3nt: TGTGCCAGCAGCCAAAACAGGGGTGTTCAGCCCCAGCATTTT
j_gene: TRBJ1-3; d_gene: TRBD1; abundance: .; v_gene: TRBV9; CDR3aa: CASSPRQGLSGNTIYF; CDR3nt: TGTGCCAGCAGCCCCCGACAGGGGCTCTCTGGAAACACCATATATTTT
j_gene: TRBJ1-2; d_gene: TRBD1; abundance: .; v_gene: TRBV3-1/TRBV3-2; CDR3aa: CASSQPGQGTYTF; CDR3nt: TGTGCCAGCAGCCAACCGGGACAGGGGACGTACACCTTC
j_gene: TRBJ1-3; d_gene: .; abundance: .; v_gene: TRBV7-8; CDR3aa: CASSYGLISGNTIYF; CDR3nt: TGTGCCAGCAGTTATGGACTGATCTCTGGAAACACCATATATTTT
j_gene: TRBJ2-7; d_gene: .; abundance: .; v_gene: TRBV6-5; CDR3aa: CASRTGHLTYEQYF; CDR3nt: TGTGCCAGCAGAACCGGACACCTCACCTACGAGCAGTACTTC
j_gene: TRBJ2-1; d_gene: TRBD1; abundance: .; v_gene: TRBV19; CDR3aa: CASSIDRGRRGEQFF; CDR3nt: TGTGCCAGTAGTATCGACAGGGGGCGACGGGGTGAGCAGTTCTTC
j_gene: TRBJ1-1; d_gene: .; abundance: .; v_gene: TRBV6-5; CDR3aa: CASSFSYLNTEAFF; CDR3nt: TGTGCCAGCAGTTTTAGTTATTTGAACACTGAAGCTTTCTTT
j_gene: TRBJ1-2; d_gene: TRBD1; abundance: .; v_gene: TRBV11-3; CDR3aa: CASSVQGDYGYTF; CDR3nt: TGTGCCAGCAGCGTACAGGGGGACTATGGCTACACCTTC
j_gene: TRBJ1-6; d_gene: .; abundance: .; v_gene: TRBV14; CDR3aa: CASSQAGSSPLHF; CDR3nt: TGTGCCAGCAGCCAAGCGGGAAGCTCACCCCTCCACTTT
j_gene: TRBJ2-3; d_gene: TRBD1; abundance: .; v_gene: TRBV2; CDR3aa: CASSKVPTGGRTDTQYF; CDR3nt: TGTGCCAGCAGTAAGGTTCCGACAGGGGGGAGGACAGATACGCAGTATTTT
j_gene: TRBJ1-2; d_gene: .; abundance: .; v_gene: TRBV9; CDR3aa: CASSPVGWDYGYTF; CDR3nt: TGTGCCAGCAGCCCGGTCGGGTGGGACTATGGCTACACCTTC
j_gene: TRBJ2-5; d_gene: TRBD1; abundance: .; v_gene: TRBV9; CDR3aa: CASSPWDRDAETQYF; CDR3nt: TGTGCCAGCAGCCCATGGGACAGGGATGCAGAGACCCAGTACTTC
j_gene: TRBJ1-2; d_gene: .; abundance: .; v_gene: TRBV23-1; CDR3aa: CASSQNQIKREGSYGYTF; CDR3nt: TGCGCCAGCAGTCAAAACCAAATTAAACGGGAGGGATCCTATGGCTACACCTTC
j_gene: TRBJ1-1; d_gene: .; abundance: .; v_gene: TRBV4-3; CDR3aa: CASSQVGPGTEAFF; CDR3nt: TGCGCCAGCAGCCAAGTGGGACCTGGCACTGAAGCTTTCTTT
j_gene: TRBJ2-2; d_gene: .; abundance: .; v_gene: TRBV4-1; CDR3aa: CASSQDRGSTGELFF; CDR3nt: TGCGCCAGCAGCCAAGACAGGGGAAGCACCGGGGAGCTGTTTTTT
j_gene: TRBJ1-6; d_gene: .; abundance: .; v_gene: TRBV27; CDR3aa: CASSTRQHGSNSPLHF; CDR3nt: TGTGCCAGCAGTACCCGACAGCACGGGTCTAATTCACCCCTCCACTTT
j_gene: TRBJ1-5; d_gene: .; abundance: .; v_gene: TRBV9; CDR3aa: CASSVGNNQPQHF; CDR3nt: TGTGCCAGCAGCGTAGGGAATAATCAGCCCCAGCATTTT
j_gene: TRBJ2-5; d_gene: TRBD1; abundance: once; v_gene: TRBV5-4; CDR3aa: CASSAGQGRSVETQYF; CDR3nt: TGTGCCAGCAGCGCGGGACAGGGGAGGTCGGTAGAGACCCAGTACTTC
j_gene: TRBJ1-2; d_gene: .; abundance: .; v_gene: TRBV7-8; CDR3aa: CASSLMRDYGYTF; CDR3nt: TGTGCCAGCAGCTTAATGAGGGACTATGGCTACACCTTC
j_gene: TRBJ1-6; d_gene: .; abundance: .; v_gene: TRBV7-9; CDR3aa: CASSRTDSPLHF; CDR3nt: TGTGCCAGCAGCCGGACAGATTCACCCCTCCACTTT
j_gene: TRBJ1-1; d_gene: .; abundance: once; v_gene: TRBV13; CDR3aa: CASSLSRYTEAFF; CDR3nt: TGTGCCAGCAGCTTATCGAGGTACACTGAAGCTTTCTTT